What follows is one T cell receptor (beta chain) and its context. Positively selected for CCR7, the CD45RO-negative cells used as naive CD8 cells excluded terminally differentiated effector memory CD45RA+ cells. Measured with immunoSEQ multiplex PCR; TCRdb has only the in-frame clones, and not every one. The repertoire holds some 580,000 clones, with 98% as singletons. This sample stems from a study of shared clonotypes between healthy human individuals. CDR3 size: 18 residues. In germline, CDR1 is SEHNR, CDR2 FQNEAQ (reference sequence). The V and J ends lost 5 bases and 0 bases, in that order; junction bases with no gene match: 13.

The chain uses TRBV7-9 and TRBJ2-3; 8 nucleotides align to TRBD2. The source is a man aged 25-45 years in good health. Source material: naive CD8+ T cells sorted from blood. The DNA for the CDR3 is TGTGCCAGCAGCCCGAACGGGAGGGACCTCGGGAGCACAGATACGCAGTATTTT. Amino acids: CASSPNGRDLGSTDTQYF.